The rows below give T cell receptor beta chains drawn from one sample of a study of cytomegalovirus exposure and HLA in healthy donors. Clones were sequenced by immunoSEQ multiplex PCR, and TCRdb holds only the in-frame ones, with some missing. The data contain just over 150,000 clones, 60% to 80% of them seen just once; the ten biggest clones take up around 1.5%. The sequenced material came from PBMCs. The receptors stem from a woman aged 25-40 years in good health and CMV-seronegative. Each CDR3 is given with its conserved first and last residue. The D gene is left open where the match is weak. Clone size is given for some rows only: seen once, a few or many times, or a class if the clone is expanded.

>-|TRBV6-5|TRBJ1-5|-
CASGLGGGNQPQHF
TGTGCCAGCGGCTTAGGGGGGGGCAATCAGCCCCAGCATTTT
>-|TRBV6-5|TRBJ1-1|TRBD1
CASSRNRGGTGAFF
TGTGCCAGCAGTAGAAACAGGGGGGGCACTGGAGCTTTCTTT
>-|TRBV28|TRBJ1-4|-
CASRRTLYAPTNEKLFF
TGTGCCAGCAGGCGCACTCTTTACGCTCCAACTAATGAAAAACTGTTTTTT
>once|TRBV2|TRBJ1-1|TRBD1
CASRVEQGGTEAFF
TGTGCCAGCAGGGTAGAACAGGGGGGGACTGAAGCTTTCTTT
>few|TRBV7-2|TRBJ2-2|-
CASSLRLHTGELFF
TGTGCCAGCAGCTTACGACTTCACACCGGGGAGCTGTTTTTT
>-|TRBV28|TRBJ1-6|TRBD1
CASSFRTGRNSPLHF
TGTGCCAGCAGTTTCAGGACAGGGAGAAATTCACCCCTCCACTTT
>-|TRBV19|TRBJ2-2|TRBD2
CASSPTSGGMITGELFF
TGTGCCAGTAGTCCCACTAGCGGGGGTATGATAACCGGGGAGCTGTTTTTT
>-|TRBV28|TRBJ2-7|-
CASSFPPEVYEQYF
TGTGCCAGCAGTTTCCCCCCAGAAGTGTACGAGCAGTACTTC
>-|TRBV6-1|TRBJ2-7|TRBD1
CASNLPQGALGEQYF
TGTGCCAGCAACCTTCCCCAGGGGGCGCTTGGCGAGCAGTACTTC
>-|TRBV4-1|TRBJ2-3|-
CASSQGERARTQYF
TGCGCCAGCAGCCAAGGGGAGCGGGCCCGTACGCAGTATTTT
>-|TRBV10-3|TRBJ1-6|TRBD1
CAISGRDSLNSPLHF
TGTGCCATCAGTGGGAGGGACAGCCTTAATTCACCCCTCCACTTT
>-|TRBV9|TRBJ2-5|-
CASSVPHSTGLETQYF
TGTGCCAGCAGCGTACCACACTCGACAGGCCTGGAGACCCAGTACTTC
>medium-sized|TRBV6-1|TRBJ1-1|-
CASSEYCEGLNTEAFF
TGTGCCAGCAGTGAATATTGTGAGGGATTGAACACTGAAGCTTTCTTT
>-|TRBV6-5|TRBJ2-3|TRBD2
CASSRLAGGTDTQYF
TGTGCCAGCAGTCGACTAGCGGGGGGCACAGATACGCAGTATTTT
>-|TRBV5-1|TRBJ1-2|TRBD1
CASSLLTGVDYGYTF
TGCGCCAGCAGCTTGTTAACAGGGGTTGACTATGGCTACACCTTC
>-|TRBV28|TRBJ1-2|-
CASSGGGVHYGYTF
TGTGCCAGCAGCGGGGGGGGAGTTCACTATGGCTACACCTTC
>-|TRBV19|TRBJ1-2|TRBD1
CASSNPGQGFGYTF
TGTGCCAGTAGTAATCCGGGACAGGGGTTCGGCTACACCTTC
>medium-sized|TRBV2|TRBJ2-7|TRBD2
CASRRGGETYEQYF
TGTGCCAGCCGGCGGGGGGGTGAGACCTACGAGCAGTACTTC
>-|TRBV23-1|TRBJ1-5|-
CASQLMPAYSNQPQHF
TGCGCCAGCCAACTAATGCCCGCTTATAGCAATCAGCCCCAGCATTTT
>-|TRBV6-5|TRBJ2-7|TRBD2
CASSYLSGGSYEQYF
TGTGCCAGCAGTTACTTGTCGGGAGGTTCCTACGAGCAGTACTTC
>-|TRBV2|TRBJ1-6|TRBD1
CASKGTGTNSPLHF
TGTGCCAGCAAGGGGACAGGGACGAATTCACCCCTCCACTTT
>-|TRBV2|TRBJ1-1|-
CASSPGGYTEAFF
TGTGCCAGCAGCCCCGGCGGGTACACTGAAGCTTTCTTT
>-|TRBV28|TRBJ1-5|-
CASNSLNQPQHF
TGTGCCAGCAATAGCTTAAATCAGCCCCAGCATTTT
>-|TRBV7-9|TRBJ2-2|-
CASSLGLGSAVRELFF
TGTGCCAGCAGCTTAGGTCTAGGTTCGGCCGTCCGGGAGCTGTTTTTT
>-|TRBV7-9|TRBJ1-1|-
CSSSFLPPASRGNTEAFF
TGTTCCAGCAGCTTTCTCCCCCCCGCCTCTAGAGGAAACACTGAAGCTTTCTTT
>-|TRBV7-2|TRBJ2-3|-
CASSLAFNTDTQYF
TGTGCCAGCAGCTTAGCGTTTAACACAGATACGCAGTATTTT
>-|TRBV19|TRBJ2-1|TRBD1
CASSMTGGFGNEQFF
TGTGCCAGTAGTATGACAGGGGGCTTTGGCAATGAGCAGTTCTTC
>once|TRBV6-5|TRBJ1-1|-
CASSLRFRGGTEAFF
TGTGCCAGCAGTCTCCGTTTTAGAGGGGGCACTGAAGCTTTCTTT
>-|TRBV5-1|TRBJ2-3|TRBD2
CASSSGLAGVADTQYF
TGCGCCAGCAGTTCCGGACTAGCGGGAGTCGCCGATACGCAGTATTTT
>-|TRBV7-8|TRBJ2-7|TRBD1
CASSLGAGTENYEQYF
TGTGCCAGCAGCTTGGGGGCCGGGACAGAAAACTACGAGCAGTACTTC
>-|TRBV30|TRBJ2-5|TRBD2
CAWGTSGAQETQYF
TGTGCCTGGGGGACTAGCGGGGCTCAAGAGACCCAGTACTTC
>-|TRBV27|TRBJ2-1|TRBD1
CASSPDRDTSFEQFF
TGTGCCAGCAGTCCTGACAGGGACACCAGTTTCGAGCAGTTCTTC
>-|TRBV25-1|TRBJ2-7|TRBD1
CASSEYKGQGSEQYF
TGTGCCAGCAGTGAATATAAGGGACAGGGTTCCGAGCAGTACTTC
>-|TRBV5-1|TRBJ1-3|-
CASSPLTSLSSGNTIYF
TGCGCCAGCAGCCCTTTGACATCCCTTAGCTCTGGAAACACCATATATTTT
>-|TRBV27|TRBJ2-1|-
CASSHPRPSEQFF
TGTGCCAGCAGTCACCCGAGGCCTAGTGAGCAGTTCTTC
>-|TRBV5-1|TRBJ2-7|TRBD1
CASSLGVTGGEQYF
TGCGCCAGCAGCTTGGGAGTGACAGGGGGCGAGCAGTACTTC
>once|TRBV27|TRBJ2-7|TRBD1
CASSRDSTYEQYF
TGTGCCAGCAGCCGGGACAGTACCTACGAGCAGTACTTC
>-|TRBV7-7|TRBJ2-3|TRBD1
CASSFFWGGQGREDTQYF
TGTGCTAGCAGCTTTTTTTGGGGTGGACAGGGGCGGGAGGATACGCAGTATTTT
>-|TRBV10-3|TRBJ2-7|-
CAIGRTSDEQYF
TGTGCCATCGGGAGGACCTCTGACGAGCAGTACTTC
>-|TRBV5-1|TRBJ2-3|TRBD1
CASSLEARGDTQYF
TGCGCCAGCAGCTTGGAGGCCAGGGGGGATACGCAGTATTTT
>-|TRBV15|TRBJ2-5|TRBD1
CATSRTGSTVETQYF
TGTGCCACCAGCAGGACAGGGTCAACGGTTGAGACCCAGTACTTC
>-|TRBV5-1|TRBJ1-1|-
CASSSGVTEAFF
TGCGCCAGCAGTTCAGGGGTCACTGAAGCTTTCTTT
>few|TRBV19|TRBJ1-3|TRBD1
CASMGQGENSGNTIYF
TGTGCCAGTATGGGACAGGGGGAAAATTCTGGAAACACCATATATTTT
>-|TRBV6-1|TRBJ1-5|-
CASIFTSGGNQPQHF
TGTGCCAGCATTTTTACTTCCGGGGGAAATCAGCCCCAGCATTTT
>-|TRBV19|TRBJ1-6|-
CASSINYSPLHF
TGTGCCAGTAGTATCAACTATTCACCCCTCCACTTT
>-|TRBV28|TRBJ1-1|-
CASSLRSYTEAFF
TGTGCCAGCAGTTTAAGGAGTTACACTGAAGCTTTCTTT
>-|TRBV30|TRBJ2-6|-
CAWSWGGSGANGLTF
TGTGCCTGGAGTTGGGGAGGCTCTGGGGCCAACGGCCTGACTTTC
>-|TRBV4-2|TRBJ2-1|-
CASSQSPRGLDEQFF
TGTGCCAGCAGCCAATCACCGCGGGGTCTCGATGAGCAGTTCTTC
>-|TRBV6-6|TRBJ2-7|-
CASSQYRDEQYF
TGTGCCAGCAGCCAGTACCGGGACGAGCAGTACTTC
>-|TRBV5-1|TRBJ1-5|-
CASSTEGDSNQPQHF
TGCGCCAGCAGCACAGAGGGAGATAGCAATCAGCCCCAGCATTTT